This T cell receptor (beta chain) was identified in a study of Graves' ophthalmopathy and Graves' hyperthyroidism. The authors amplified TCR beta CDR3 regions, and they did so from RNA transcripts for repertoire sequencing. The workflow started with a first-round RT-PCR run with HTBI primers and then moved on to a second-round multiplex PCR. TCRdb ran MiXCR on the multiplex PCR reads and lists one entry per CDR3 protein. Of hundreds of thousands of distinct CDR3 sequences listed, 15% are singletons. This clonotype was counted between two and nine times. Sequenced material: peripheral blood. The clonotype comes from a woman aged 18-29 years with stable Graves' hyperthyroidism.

Here the CDR3 DNA reads TGTCGGGACAGTCAGAGGGCTTTCTTT. This codes for CRDSQRAFF. The chain carries TRBV2 and TRBJ1-1, with 7 bases fitting TRBD1. The CDR3 sequence is 9 residues long. Germline CDR1 is SNHLY and CDR2 is FYNNEI.